This T cell receptor (beta chain) stems from a study of blood T cell repertoires in COVID-19. As processed by the authors: Counts of nucleated cells, estimated from reference gene primer amplification, were obtained. Here immunoSEQ multiplex PCR was the method, and the copy in TCRdb shows in-frame clones only, minus some. V and J calls and clone size are copied from that table; D and trimming were computed from the DNA. The table records about 370,000 clones, about 90% of them present only once. The Seattle site enrolled patients during active infection and followed them longitudinally. With 5 bases clipped from V and 0 bases from J, the junction kept 12 bases outside the gene matches. The CDR3 contains 16 residues. Germline V gives CDR1 GTSNPN, CDR2 SVGIG (reference sequence).

The clonotype was recovered from a woman aged 25 to 39 with COVID-19, enrolled during active disease. This chain uses TRBV30 with TRBJ1-1; 7 bases are a match to TRBD1. The sample consisted of peripheral blood. DNA for the CDR3: TGTGCCTGGGGAGGGAGTTCACAGGGGATGAACACTGAAGCTTTCTTT. This codes for CAWGGSSQGMNTEAFF. Drawing the rest from reference TRBV30 and TRBJ1-1, the complete variable domain is SQTIHQWPATLVQPVGSPLSLECTVEGTSNPNLYWYRQAAGRGLQLLFYSVGIGQISSEVPQNLSASRPQDRQFILSSKKLLLSDSGFYLCAWGGSSQGMNTEAFFGQGTRLTVV.